The text below deals with one T cell receptor (beta chain). This clone has more than one count but fewer than ten. Its antigen specificity is not known. The input lacks base qualities; no much larger clone sits a single base away. This record comes from a study of cytomegalovirus exposure and HLA in healthy donors (dated by TCRdb to about 2017). Study-level background: In an earlier analysis of approximately 500 of the donors, roughly 300 Gb of sequence data and 117 million unique TCR beta sequences from about 179 million T cells were reported. Five DR-DQ haplotypes were handled as single units for association and clustering, since linkage in the cohort was strong. A later analysis re-analyzed previously published TCR beta repertoires from about 600 donors and added high-resolution HLA genotyping to study TCR occurrence patterns. In an earlier analysis of a few hundred of the donors, high-throughput TCR beta sequencing was used to judge whether each TCR beta V gene segment behaved as functional or pseudogenic. Class I and class II HLA loci were covered by the typing at four-digit resolution. All discovery cohort repertoires had been generated on a single sequencing platform. Along with the roughly 700-subject first cohort, a separate validation cohort of over a hundred different subjects was used. In the later analysis, no new phenotypic data were used to find candidate immune exposures; instead, reliance was placed on TCR beta sequences and their occurrence across donors. Using immunosequencing, the study profiled T cell repertoires from around 680 subjects and related those repertoires to cytomegalovirus serostatus. Of the roughly 400 genotyped donors, 70% to 90% were placed in the genetic ancestry cluster associated with self-reported Caucasian donors. Donor age, sex, ethnicity and CMV serostatus were compiled alongside the repertoire data. To predict cytomegalovirus infection status, the study combined high-throughput TCR immunosequencing, statistical association of individual TCRs with disease status, and machine learning. A later genetic analysis used genome-wide SNP genotypes for about 60% of the 666 donors, treating that subset as a discovery cohort. About 300 gigabases of sequencing data and some 85 million unique TCR sequences were included in an early release covering around 600 HLA-typed donors. Across approximately 400 genotyped donors of the cohort, an average of approximately 200,000 unique TCR beta nucleotide sequences per donor were sequenced, and approximately 17% of those sequences were non-productive. The study aimed to test whether signatures of past pathogen exposure could be identified by cataloging public T cell receptors. The number of donors typed differed by locus, with about 629-640 for A, B, C, DRB1 and DQB1, 522 for DQA1, about 610 for DPA1, and some 440 for DPB1.

CDR3 length: 14 amino acids, cysteine to phenylalanine. The sequence is cut down to CDR3 DNA, 42 bases in frame from base 1. As encoded in the germline V gene, CDR1 is SGHRS while CDR2 is YFSETQ. V and J lose 4 bases and 5 bases, and a span of 13 bases separates them. The cohort consisted of 600 to 750 healthy bone marrow donors. All cohort members were sampled while nominally healthy, although unrecorded immune exposures were likely present. The donor was CMV seropositive and was included in the group of 289 seropositive cohort members. A peripheral blood sample was provided by each donor, and peripheral blood mononuclear cells were used for TCR beta sequencing. Genomic DNA extraction from the blood cell samples was performed with the Qiagen DNeasy Blood Extraction Kit. Here is what the overall study found, with its caveats: In vitro tests confirmed that a few of the cytomegalovirus-associated TCR beta chains recognize cytomegalovirus antigens. A further reported finding was that TCR beta sequences accurately predicted the HLA-A and HLA-B alleles for most subjects in the first cohort. This cohort had only TCR beta chains sequenced, and the lack of alpha or paired-chain data limited which features could be detected. In a later analysis, HLA-associated TCR beta chains showed more clonal expansion and lower generation probabilities than non-associated chains that were equally common. Because HLA typing was missing for some donors at each locus, association tests included only the typed subset. In a later analysis, TCR association rates were found to vary across HLA loci, with the most associated TCRs seen for DRB1 alleles and the fewest for HLA-C alleles. Immune exposure information for the cohort was limited to CMV serostatus. Broadly in line with IMGT annotations, most TCR beta V segments showed up in productive rearrangements about 87% or about 30% of the time in an earlier analysis of roughly 590 of the donors. In the study, some 180 TCR beta chains were listed as associated with cytomegalovirus. Across donors, most TCR sequences were observed very rarely, whereas some public TCRs were present in many individuals. Correlated functional status among segregating V segments might be attributable to linkage disequilibrium, but an unknown experimental factor could not be ruled out. A later genetic analysis associated a missense DCLRE1C variant with V-gene and J-gene trimming of TCR beta chains, and an independent cohort replicated the association. A group of highly shared sequence variants was considered likely to be a technical artifact of the sequencing pipeline. Roughly uniform sequencing depth across donors was assumed in presence/absence analyses, although this assumption may not hold. In both the original and validation cohorts, the classifier was reported to diagnose cytomegalovirus status with high specificity and sensitivity. Assigning TCR associations to individual alleles was difficult when HLA alleles, especially DR and DQ, strongly co-occurred. At a false discovery rate of 0.05, a later analysis linked some 17,000 TCR beta sequences to specific HLA alleles. According to a later analysis, most CMV-associated TCR beta chains appeared to be HLA-restricted, and the HLA associations seemed to be driven largely by CMV exposure. Compared with the 666-donor mean, donors in an Asian-associated ancestry cluster had fewer N-insertions in productive TCRs, according to a later genetic analysis. Because counts were too low, some 17 rarely observed V segments, including chromosome 9 orphons, were excluded from the earlier analysis of 587 of the donors. Some IMGT-functional V segments, including TRBV6-2 and TRBV6-3, could not be distinguished by the 87-base-pair reads and were therefore excluded. According to a later analysis, parvovirus B19, influenza, CMV and Epstein-Barr virus appeared linked to several top co-occurrence clusters. It was suggested by the authors that the approach could potentially be generalized to other disease states and immunological phenotypes.

Library preparation used the immunoSEQ multiplex PCR assay. For the multiplex PCR, a mixture combining 60 forward primers for TCR Vbeta segments and 13 reverse primers for TCR Jbeta segments was used. A multiplex PCR assay on genomic DNA amplified the CDR3 region of rearranged TCR beta genes. Amplified TCR beta libraries were sequenced as 87-base-pair reads on the Illumina HiSeq System. In the source study's methods: A later analysis tallied tens of millions of unique TCR beta chains across the 666 repertoires, and about 10 million of those chains were shared by two or more donors. Raw reads were error-corrected and collapsed into unique sequences by a nearest-neighbor algorithm in which closely related sequences were merged to remove PCR and sequencing errors. To assign V, D and J gene segments, CDR3 sequences were aligned to IMGT reference sequences. For a sequence to be retained, a match of at least six nucleotides to both a V gene segment and a J gene segment was required. Rearrangements were called productive when the CDR3 lacked stop codons and stayed in frame with V and J; all others were non-productive. CDR3 was defined by IMGT convention, running from the second conserved V-encoded cysteine to the conserved J-encoded phenylalanine. In an earlier analysis of some 550 of the donors, sequences lacking an unambiguous match to a single V gene segment were excluded. An earlier analysis of around 600 of the donors classified V segments as functional when productive rearrangements were above 56.7% and as segregating when the standard deviation between donors was above 5%. To diagnose cytomegalovirus status from the catalog of TCR beta chain sequences, a statistical classification framework was built. V and J gene assignment, in a later analysis, came from comparing TCR nucleotide sequences with IMGT/GENE-DB human TR gene sequences. The TCRdist pipeline was used in a later analysis to assign CDR3 sequences and most-parsimonious VDJ recombination scenarios. A later analysis defined each TCR beta chain by its CDR3 amino acid sequence plus V-gene family, and excluded reads lacking a unique V-gene family. To address suspected cross-contamination and a sequencing artifact, a later analysis removed 550 to 750 highly shared, low-generation-probability nucleotide sequences. A later analysis calculated a clonal expansion index for each public chain from normalized within-repertoire ranks of inferred template counts. A later analysis computed generation probabilities with a VDJ recombination model fitted to out-of-frame rearrangements, and checked the results against IGoR. A later analysis scored TCR-TCR, TCR-HLA and TCR-CMV co-occurrence with hypergeometric tests, applying a repertoire-size bias correction to TCR pairs. To estimate false discovery rates, a later analysis permuted the HLA or CMV assignments 20 times. In a later analysis, co-occurring TCRs were grouped using DBSCAN, with TCRdist sequence similarity added in when clustering inside HLA-allele-positive subsets. Co-occurrence clustering excluded repertoires with fewer than 30,000 or more than 120,000 public chains, plus five with anomalous nucleotide sharing. This is the immuneACCESS table as TCRdb keeps it, with only in-frame sequences that have V and J called. A part of the clones is gone; compared with another copy, unresolved V genes explain less than half, and the rest is unexplained. For V, J and clone size, that table is used; D and trimming come from the DNA. Here the sample has approximately 170,000 clones; under 85% occur a single time. The top ten clones comprise roughly 5.4% of the sample.

The material sequenced was PBMCs. This receptor was obtained from a woman under 30 in good health and CMV-seropositive. This chain joins TRBV5-1 to TRBJ1-5; no D segment can be confidently identified. The CDR3 loop reads CASSLMSRDQPQHF. At the DNA level, the sequence is TGCGCCAGCAGCCTAATGTCTCGGGATCAGCCCCAGCATTTT.